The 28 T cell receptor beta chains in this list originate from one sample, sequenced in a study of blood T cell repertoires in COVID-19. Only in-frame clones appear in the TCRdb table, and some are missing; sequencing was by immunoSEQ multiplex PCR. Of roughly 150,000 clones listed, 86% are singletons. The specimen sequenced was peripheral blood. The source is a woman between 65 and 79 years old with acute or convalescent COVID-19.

This chain's CDR3 is CASQREGQSNEQFF. The DNA of the CDR3 is TGTGCCAGCCAGCGGGAGGGCCAGTCCAATGAGCAGTTCTTC. The rearrangement uses TRBV6-1 and TRBJ2-1; 10 nucleotides line up with TRBD2. V dropped 8 bases and J dropped 6; count of bases not matched to a gene: 7. The CDR3 covers 14 residues. Germline lookup yields CDR1 MNHNS and CDR2 SASEGT.

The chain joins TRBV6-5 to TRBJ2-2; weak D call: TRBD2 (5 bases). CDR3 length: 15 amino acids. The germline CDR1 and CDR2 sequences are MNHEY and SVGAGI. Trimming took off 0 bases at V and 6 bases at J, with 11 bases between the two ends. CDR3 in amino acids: CASSYSWSGSGELFF. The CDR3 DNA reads TGTGCCAGCAGTTACTCATGGTCGGGGTCCGGGGAGCTGTTTTTT.

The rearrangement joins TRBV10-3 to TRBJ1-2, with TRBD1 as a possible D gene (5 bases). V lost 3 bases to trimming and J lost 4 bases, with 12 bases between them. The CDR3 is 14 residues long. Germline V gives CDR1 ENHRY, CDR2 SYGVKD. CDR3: CAISELGGSYGYTF. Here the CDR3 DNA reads TGTGCCATCAGTGAACTGGGGGGGAGCTATGGCTACACCTTC.

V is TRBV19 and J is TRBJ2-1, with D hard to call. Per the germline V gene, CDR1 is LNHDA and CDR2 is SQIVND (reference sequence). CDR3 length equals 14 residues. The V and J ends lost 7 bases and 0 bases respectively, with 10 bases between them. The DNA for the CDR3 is TGTGCCAGTACGAGACACAGCTCCTACAATGAGCAGTTCTTC. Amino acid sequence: CASTRHSSYNEQFF. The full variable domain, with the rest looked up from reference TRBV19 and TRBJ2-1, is DGGITQSPKYLFRKEGQNVTLSCEQNLNHDAMYWYRQDPGQGLRLIYYSQIVNDFQKGDIAEGYSVSREKKESFPLTVTSAQKNPTAFYLCASTRHSSYNEQFFGPGTRLTVL.

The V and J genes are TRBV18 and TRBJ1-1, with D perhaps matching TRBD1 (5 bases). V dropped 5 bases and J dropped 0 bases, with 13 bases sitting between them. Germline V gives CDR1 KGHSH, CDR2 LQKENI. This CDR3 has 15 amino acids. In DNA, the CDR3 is TGTGCCAGCTCATCAGACAGACTCATGAACACTGAAGCTTTCTTT. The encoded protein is CASSSDRLMNTEAFF. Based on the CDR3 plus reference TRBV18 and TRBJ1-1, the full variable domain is NAGVMQNPRHLVRRRGQEARLRCSPMKGHSHVYWYRQLPEEGLKFMVYLQKENIIDESGMPKERFSAEFPKEGPSILRIQQVVRGDSAAYFCASSSDRLMNTEAFFGQGTRLTVV.

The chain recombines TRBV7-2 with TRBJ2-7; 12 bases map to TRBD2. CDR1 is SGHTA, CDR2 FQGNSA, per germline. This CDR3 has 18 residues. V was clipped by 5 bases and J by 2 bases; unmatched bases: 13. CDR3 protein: CASSHFIRTSGVTYEQYF. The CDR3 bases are TGTGCCAGCAGCCACTTCATCCGGACTAGCGGGGTAACCTACGAGCAGTACTTC. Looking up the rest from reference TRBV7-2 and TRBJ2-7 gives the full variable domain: GAGVSQSPSNKVTEKGKDVELRCDPISGHTALYWYRQSLGQGLEFLIYFQGNSAPDKSGLPSDRFSAERTGGSVSTLTIQRTQQEDSAVYLCASSHFIRTSGVTYEQYFGPGTRLTVT.

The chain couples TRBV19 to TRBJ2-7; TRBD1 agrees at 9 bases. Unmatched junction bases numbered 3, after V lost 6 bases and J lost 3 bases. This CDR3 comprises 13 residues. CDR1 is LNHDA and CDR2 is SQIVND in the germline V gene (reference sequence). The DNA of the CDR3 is TGTGCCAGTAGCTCGACAGGGGGCTACGAGCAGTACTTC. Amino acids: CASSSTGGYEQYF.

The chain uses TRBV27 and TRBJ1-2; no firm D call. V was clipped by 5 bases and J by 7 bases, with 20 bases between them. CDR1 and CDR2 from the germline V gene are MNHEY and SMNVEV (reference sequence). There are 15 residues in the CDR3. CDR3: CASSMKPGAGSGYTF. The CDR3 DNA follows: TGTGCCAGCAGTATGAAACCCGGAGCGGGTAGTGGCTACACCTTC.

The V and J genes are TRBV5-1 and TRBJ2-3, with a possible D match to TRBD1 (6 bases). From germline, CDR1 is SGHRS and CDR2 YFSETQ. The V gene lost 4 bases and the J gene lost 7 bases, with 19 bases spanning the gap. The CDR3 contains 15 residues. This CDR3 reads CASSGSQGSRNTQYF. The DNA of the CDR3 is TGCGCCAGCAGCGGATCACAGGGATCGCGAAATACGCAGTATTTT.

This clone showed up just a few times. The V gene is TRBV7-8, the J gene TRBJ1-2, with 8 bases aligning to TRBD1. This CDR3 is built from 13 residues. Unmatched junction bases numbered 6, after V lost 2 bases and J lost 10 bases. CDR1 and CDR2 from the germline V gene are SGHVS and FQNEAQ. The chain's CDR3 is CASSLTGQGHYTF. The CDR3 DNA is TGTGCCAGCAGCTTAACAGGACAGGGCCACTACACCTTC.

CDR3 DNA: TGTGCCAGCAGCTCCCGACAGGGGGCGAGGAGCACTGAAGCTTTCTTT. This encodes CASSSRQGARSTEAFF. The V gene is TRBV5-6, the J gene TRBJ1-1, with TRBD1 matching 10 bases. The trim removed 3 bases at V and 4 bases at J, leaving 9 bases unmatched. The CDR3 has 16 amino acids. CDR1 is SGHDT and CDR2 is YYEEEE in the germline V gene.

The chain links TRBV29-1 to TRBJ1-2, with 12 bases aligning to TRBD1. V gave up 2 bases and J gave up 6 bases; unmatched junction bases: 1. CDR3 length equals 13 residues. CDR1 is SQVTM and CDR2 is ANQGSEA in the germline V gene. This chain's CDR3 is CSVERDRGHGYTF. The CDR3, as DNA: TGCAGCGTTGAAAGGGACAGGGGGCATGGCTACACCTTC.

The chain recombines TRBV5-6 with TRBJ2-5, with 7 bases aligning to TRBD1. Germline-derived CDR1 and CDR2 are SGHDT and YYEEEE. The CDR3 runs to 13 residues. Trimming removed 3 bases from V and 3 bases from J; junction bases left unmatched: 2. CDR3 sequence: CASSYGTEETQYF. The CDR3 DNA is TGTGCCAGCAGCTACGGGACAGAAGAGACCCAGTACTTC.

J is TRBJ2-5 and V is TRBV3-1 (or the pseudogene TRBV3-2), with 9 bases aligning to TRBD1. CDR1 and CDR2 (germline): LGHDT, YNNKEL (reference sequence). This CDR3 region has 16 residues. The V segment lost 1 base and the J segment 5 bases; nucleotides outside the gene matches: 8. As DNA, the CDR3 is TGTGCCAGCAGCCAAGCAAACAGGGGGCCGGTTGAGACCCAGTACTTC. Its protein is CASSQANRGPVETQYF.

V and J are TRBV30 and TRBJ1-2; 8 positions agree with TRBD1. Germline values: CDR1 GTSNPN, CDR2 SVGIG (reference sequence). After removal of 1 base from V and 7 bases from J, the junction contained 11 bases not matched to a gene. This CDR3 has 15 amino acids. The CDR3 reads CAWSATHQGATGYTF. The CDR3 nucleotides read TGTGCCTGGAGTGCCACCCACCAGGGGGCAACTGGCTACACCTTC.

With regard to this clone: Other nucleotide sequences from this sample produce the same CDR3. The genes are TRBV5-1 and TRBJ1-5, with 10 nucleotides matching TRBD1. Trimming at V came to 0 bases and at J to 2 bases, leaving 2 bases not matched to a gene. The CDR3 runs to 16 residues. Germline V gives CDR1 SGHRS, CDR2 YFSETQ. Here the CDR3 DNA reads TGCGCCAGCAGCTTGGGGACAGGGGGTGGCAATCAGCCCCAGCATTTT. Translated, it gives CASSLGTGGGNQPQHF.

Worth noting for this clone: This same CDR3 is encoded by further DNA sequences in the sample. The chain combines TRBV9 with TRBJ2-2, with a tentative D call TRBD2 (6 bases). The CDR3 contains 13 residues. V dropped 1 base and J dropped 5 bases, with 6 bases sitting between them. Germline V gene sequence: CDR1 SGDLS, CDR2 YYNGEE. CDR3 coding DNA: TGTGCCAGCAGCGTAAGCGGGACCGGGGAGCTGTTTTTT. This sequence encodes CASSVSGTGELFF. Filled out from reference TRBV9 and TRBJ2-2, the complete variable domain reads DSGVTQTPKHLITATGQRVTLRCSPRSGDLSVYWYQQSLDQGLQFLIQYYNGEERAKGNILERFSAQQFPDLHSELNLSSLELGDSALYFCASSVSGTGELFFGEGSRLTVL.

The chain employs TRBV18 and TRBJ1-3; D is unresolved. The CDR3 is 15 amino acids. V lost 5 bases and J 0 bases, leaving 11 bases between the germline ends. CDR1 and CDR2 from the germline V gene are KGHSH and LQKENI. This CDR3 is CASSSKANSGNTIYF. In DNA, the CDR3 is TGTGCCAGCTCATCCAAAGCCAACTCTGGAAACACCATATATTTT.

The CDR3 here is CASSIPRTGGESTEAFF. The CDR3 nucleotides read TGTGCCAGTAGTATCCCTAGGACAGGGGGCGAGAGCACTGAAGCTTTCTTT. The rearrangement links TRBV19 to TRBJ1-1, with TRBD1 matching 11 bases. This CDR3 is built from 17 residues. The ends lost 3 bases at V and 4 bases at J; junction bases unmatched: 10. Germline V gives CDR1 LNHDA, CDR2 SQIVND (reference sequence).

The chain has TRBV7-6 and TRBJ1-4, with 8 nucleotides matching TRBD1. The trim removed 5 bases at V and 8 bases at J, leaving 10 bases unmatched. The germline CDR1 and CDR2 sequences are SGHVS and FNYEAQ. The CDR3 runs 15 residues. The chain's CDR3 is CASSARTGLREKLFF. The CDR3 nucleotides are TGTGCCAGCAGCGCGCGGACAGGGCTTCGGGAAAAACTGTTTTTT.

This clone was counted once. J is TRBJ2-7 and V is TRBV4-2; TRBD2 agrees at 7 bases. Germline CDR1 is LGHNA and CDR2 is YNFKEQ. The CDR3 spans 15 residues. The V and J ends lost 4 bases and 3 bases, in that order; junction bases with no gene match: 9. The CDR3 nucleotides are TGTGCCAGCAGCCGTCTCAGCGGGAATAACTACGAGCAGTACTTC. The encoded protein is CASSRLSGNNYEQYF.

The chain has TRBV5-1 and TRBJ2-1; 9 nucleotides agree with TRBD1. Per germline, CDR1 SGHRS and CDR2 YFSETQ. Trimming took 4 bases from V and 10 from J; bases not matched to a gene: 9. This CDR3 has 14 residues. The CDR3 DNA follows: TGCGCCAGCAGCCCACAGGGACAGGGTGCCGAGCAGTTCTTC. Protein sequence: CASSPQGQGAEQFF.

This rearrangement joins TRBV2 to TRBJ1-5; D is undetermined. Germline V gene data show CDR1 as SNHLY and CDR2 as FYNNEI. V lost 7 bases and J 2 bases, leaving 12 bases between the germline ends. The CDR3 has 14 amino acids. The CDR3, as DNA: TGTGCCAGCAACCGTCGGGGTGGCAATCAGCCCCAGCATTTT. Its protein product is CASNRRGGNQPQHF.

CDR3 nucleotide sequence: TGTGCCACGATACCCTCCGGGACAGGGCCCTACGAGCAGTACTTC. Its translation: CATIPSGTGPYEQYF. V gene TRBV19 combines with J gene TRBJ2-7; 9 bases align to TRBD1. Losses at the gene ends were 10 bases for V and 2 bases for J; bases not matched to a gene: 12. The CDR3 sequence is 15 residues long. Germline loops: CDR1 LNHDA, CDR2 SQIVND (reference sequence).

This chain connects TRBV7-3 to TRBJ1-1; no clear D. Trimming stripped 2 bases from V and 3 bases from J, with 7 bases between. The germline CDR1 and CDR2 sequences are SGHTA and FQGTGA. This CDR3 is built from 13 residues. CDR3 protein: CASSLRRDTEAFF. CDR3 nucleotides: TGTGCCAGCAGCTTACGCCGAGACACTGAAGCTTTCTTT.

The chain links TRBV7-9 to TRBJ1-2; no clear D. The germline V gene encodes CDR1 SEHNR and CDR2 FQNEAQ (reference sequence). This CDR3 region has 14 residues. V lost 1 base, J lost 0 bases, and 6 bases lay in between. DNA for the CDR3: TGTGCCAGCAGCTTAGGAGGCACTAACTATGGCTACACCTTC. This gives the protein CASSLGGTNYGYTF.

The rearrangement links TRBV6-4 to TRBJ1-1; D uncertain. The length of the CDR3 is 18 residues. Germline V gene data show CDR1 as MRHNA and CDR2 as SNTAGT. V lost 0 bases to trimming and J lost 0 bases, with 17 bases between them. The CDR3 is CASSDSTAPTDMNTEAFF. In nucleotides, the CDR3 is TGTGCCAGCAGTGACTCCACAGCACCGACCGATATGAACACTGAAGCTTTCTTT.

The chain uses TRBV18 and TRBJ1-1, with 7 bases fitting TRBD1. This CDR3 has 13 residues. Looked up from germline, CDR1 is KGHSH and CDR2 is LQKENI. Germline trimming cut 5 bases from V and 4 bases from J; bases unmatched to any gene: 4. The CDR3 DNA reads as TGTGCCAGCTCAACAGGGGTGGGCACTGAAGCTTTCTTT. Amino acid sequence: CASSTGVGTEAFF.